These T cell receptor beta chains were read from a single sample in a study of vaccination and CD4 T cells after COVID-19. TCRdb passed the PCR reads through MiXCR, listing each CDR3 protein once. Of about 19,000 distinct CDR3 sequences listed, approximately 40% are singletons. The antigens of these receptors remain unknown. The material sequenced was cultured CD4+ T cells from blood. Receptors originate from a human donor with COVID-19. The CDR3 runs from the conserved cysteine through the conserved F or W. D genes are given only for firm matches. Clone sizes are given selectively: once, few, many, or a class where the clone is expanded.

cdr3_nt cdr3_aa j_call clone_size d_call v_call
TGCAGTGCTAGGTCCAGTCTCCGCTCCTACAATGAGCAGTTCTTC CSARSSLRSYNEQFF TRBJ2-1 . . TRBV20-1
TGTGCCAGCAGTTACTCAGGGAACGGGAACTATGGCTACACCTTC CASSYSGNGNYGYTF TRBJ1-2 few . TRBV6-5
TGCAGTGCTACCACCCGAGAAACTCGGGGCTATGGCTACACCTTC CSATTRETRGYGYTF TRBJ1-2 few . TRBV20-1
TGCAGTGCGCAAACAGGGGCTCCGGGGTATGGCTACACCTTC CSAQTGAPGYGYTF TRBJ1-2 . TRBD1 TRBV20-1
TGCAGTGCTAGCCTTTCGGGAGAATGGCGGACCCAGTACTTC CSASLSGEWRTQYF TRBJ2-5 . . TRBV20-1
TGCAGTGCCCGAGAGGAGGGGGCGTCGCAGCCCCAGCATTTT CSAREEGASQPQHF TRBJ1-5 . TRBD1 TRBV20-1
TGTGCCAGCAGGCCCGCGAGTCGGGCCTATGGCTACACCTTC CASRPASRAYGYTF TRBJ1-2 few . TRBV28
TGTGCCAGCAGCATCTACAGGGGGAATTCACCCCTCCACTTT CASSIYRGNSPLHF TRBJ1-6 few TRBD1 TRBV5-6
TGCGCCACCCATCTCGGACTAGCGAGCCCCGCGCAGTATTTT CATHLGLASPAQYF TRBJ2-3 few TRBD2 TRBV10-1
TGTGCCAGCAGCGGGGGACAGGGGTGGGCACCCCTCCACTTT CASSGGQGWAPLHF TRBJ1-6 once TRBD1 TRBV7-9
TGTGCCAGCATGACTAGCGGCCTCTACGAGCAGTACTTC CASMTSGLYEQYF TRBJ2-7 . TRBD2 TRBV12-3/TRBV12-4
TGTGCCAGCAGCTCCGACAGGGGTTTGGAAAAACTGTTTTTT CASSSDRGLEKLFF TRBJ1-4 . TRBD1 TRBV7-2
TGCGCCAGCAGCTCGACACTAGACGAGCAGTACTTC CASSSTLDEQYF TRBJ2-7 . . TRBV5-1
TGTGCCAGCAGTTTAGAGGGGGTAACAGGGAACACTGAAGCTTTCTTT CASSLEGVTGNTEAFF TRBJ1-1 . . TRBV12-3/TRBV12-4
TGTGCCAGAGGGAGTGGACGAGAGACCCAGTACTTC CARGSGRETQYF TRBJ2-5 once . TRBV2
TGCAGTGCTAGAGATCGGGGCAGGGGGTCCTACGAGCAGTACTTC CSARDRGRGSYEQYF TRBJ2-7 . TRBD1 TRBV20-1
TGTGCCAGCAGCCCTTGGGGGGGCGGGGTCTTTCCAGATACGCAGTATTTT CASSPWGGGVFPDTQYF TRBJ2-3 few . TRBV7-9
TGCAGTGCTAAGAACCCTCGACAGGGTCACGAAAAACTGTTTTTT CSAKNPRQGHEKLFF TRBJ1-4 few TRBD1 TRBV20-1
TGTGCCAGCAGCTTCAGGGACAGGCCCGCGGAGCAGTACTTC CASSFRDRPAEQYF TRBJ2-7 . TRBD1 TRBV7-2
TGTGCCAGCTACGGACTGGGAGATGGCTACACCTTC CASYGLGDGYTF TRBJ1-2 few . TRBV6-2/TRBV6-3
TGTGCCAGCAGCCTGACAGAGAACTATGGCTACACCTTC CASSLTENYGYTF TRBJ1-2 . . TRBV7-9
TGTGCCAGCAGCATGACAGGGATGGCAGATACGCAGTATTTT CASSMTGMADTQYF TRBJ2-3 . TRBD1 TRBV11-2
TGCAGTGCTAGAGATACGGGTTCCTACGAGCAGTACTTC CSARDTGSYEQYF TRBJ2-7 . . TRBV20-1
TGTGCCAGCAGTTGGGGGACTATCCAAGAGACCCAGTACTTC CASSWGTIQETQYF TRBJ2-5 few TRBD2 TRBV12-3/TRBV12-4
TGTGCCAGCAGCCAAGATCGTCCACCCCTCCACTTT CASSQDRPPLHF TRBJ1-6 few . TRBV14
TGTGCCAGCAGCCAAAAAGGAAACACCATATATTTT CASSQKGNTIYF TRBJ1-3 . . TRBV11-2
TGCAGTGCTAGCCTAGCGGGAAGAGAGACCCAGTACTTC CSASLAGRETQYF TRBJ2-5 few TRBD2 TRBV20-1
TGTGCCAGCAGTCGGGACAGGACCCCCGGCTCTGGCTACACCTTC CASSRDRTPGSGYTF TRBJ1-2 few TRBD1 TRBV28
TGTGCCAGCGGGATTGGACATCTCTCTGGAAACACCATATATTTT CASGIGHLSGNTIYF TRBJ1-3 . . TRBV6-1
TGTGCCTGGTCCGGGACTAGCGGGGGCAATGAGCAGTTCTTC CAWSGTSGGNEQFF TRBJ2-1 . TRBD2 TRBV30
TGTGCCAGCAGTACTACAGGGGCCGAGACCCAGTACTTC CASSTTGAETQYF TRBJ2-5 . TRBD1 TRBV6-1